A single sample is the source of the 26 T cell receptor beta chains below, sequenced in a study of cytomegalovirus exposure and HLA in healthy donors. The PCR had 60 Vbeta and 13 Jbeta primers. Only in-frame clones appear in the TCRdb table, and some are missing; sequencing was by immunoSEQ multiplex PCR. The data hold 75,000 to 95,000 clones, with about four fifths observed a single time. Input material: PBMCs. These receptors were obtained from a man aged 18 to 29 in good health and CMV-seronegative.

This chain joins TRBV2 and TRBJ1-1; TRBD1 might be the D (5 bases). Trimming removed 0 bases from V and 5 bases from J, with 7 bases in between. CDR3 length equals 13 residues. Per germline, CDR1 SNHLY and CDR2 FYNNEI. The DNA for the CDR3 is TGTGCCAGCAGTGAAGCGAGACAGACTGAAGCTTTCTTT. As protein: CASSEARQTEAFF.

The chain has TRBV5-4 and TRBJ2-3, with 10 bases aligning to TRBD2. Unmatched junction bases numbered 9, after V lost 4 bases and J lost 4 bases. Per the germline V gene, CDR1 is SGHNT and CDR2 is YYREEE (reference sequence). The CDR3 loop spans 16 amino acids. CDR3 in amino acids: CASSPPAGGPADTQYF. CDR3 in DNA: TGTGCCAGCAGCCCCCCAGCGGGAGGGCCAGCAGATACGCAGTATTTT. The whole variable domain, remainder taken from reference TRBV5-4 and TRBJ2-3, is ETGVTQSPTHLIKTRGQQVTLRCSSQSGHNTVSWYQQALGQGPQFIFQYYREEENGRGNFPPRFSGLQFPNYSSELNVNALELDDSALYLCASSPPAGGPADTQYFGPGTRLTVL.

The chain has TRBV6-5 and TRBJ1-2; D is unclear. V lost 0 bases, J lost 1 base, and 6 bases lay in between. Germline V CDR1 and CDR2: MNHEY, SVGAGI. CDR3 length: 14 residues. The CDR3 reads CASSYSRDNYGYTF. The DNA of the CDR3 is TGTGCCAGCAGTTACTCACGGGATAACTATGGCTACACCTTC.

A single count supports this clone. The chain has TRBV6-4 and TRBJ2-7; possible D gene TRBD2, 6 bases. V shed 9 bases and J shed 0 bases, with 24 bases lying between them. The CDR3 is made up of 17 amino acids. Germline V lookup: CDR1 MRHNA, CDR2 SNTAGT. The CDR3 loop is CAREGGIRRRSSYEQYF. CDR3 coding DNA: TGTGCCAGAGAGGGCGGGATAAGGCGGAGAAGCTCCTACGAGCAGTACTTC.

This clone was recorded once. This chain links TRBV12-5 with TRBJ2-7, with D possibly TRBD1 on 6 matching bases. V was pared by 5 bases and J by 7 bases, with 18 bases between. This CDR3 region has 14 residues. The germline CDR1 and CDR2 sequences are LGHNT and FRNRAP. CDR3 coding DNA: TGTGCTAGTGGTCTTGGACAGCCCTCGGGAGAGCAGTACTTC. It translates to CASGLGQPSGEQYF.

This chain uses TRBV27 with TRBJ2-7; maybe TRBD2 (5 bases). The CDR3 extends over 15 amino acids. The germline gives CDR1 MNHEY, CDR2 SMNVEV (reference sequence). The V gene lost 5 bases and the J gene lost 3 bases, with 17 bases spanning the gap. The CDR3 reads CASSPSGISFYEQYF. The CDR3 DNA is TGTGCCAGCAGTCCCTCCGGGATATCCTTCTACGAGCAGTACTTC.

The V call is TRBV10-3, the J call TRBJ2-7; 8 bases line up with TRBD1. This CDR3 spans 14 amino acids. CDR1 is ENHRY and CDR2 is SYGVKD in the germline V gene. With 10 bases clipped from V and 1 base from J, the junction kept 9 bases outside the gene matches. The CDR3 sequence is CASQGTGYSYEQYF. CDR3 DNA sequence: TGTGCCAGCCAAGGGACAGGTTATTCCTACGAGCAGTACTTC.

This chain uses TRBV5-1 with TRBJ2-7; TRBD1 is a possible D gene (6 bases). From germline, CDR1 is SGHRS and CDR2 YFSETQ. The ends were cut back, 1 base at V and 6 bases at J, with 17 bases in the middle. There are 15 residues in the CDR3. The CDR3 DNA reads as TGCGCCAGCAGCTTGCTTGGGACAACTCCCCCCGAGCAGTACTTC. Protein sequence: CASSLLGTTPPEQYF.

The CDR3 sequence: CASSLDRANYEQYF. The CDR3 DNA follows: TGTGCCAGCAGCTTGGACAGGGCGAACTACGAGCAGTACTTC. The rearrangement joins TRBV5-6 to TRBJ2-7, with D possibly being TRBD1 (6 bases). CDR1 is SGHDT and CDR2 is YYEEEE in the germline V gene. Trimming pared 0 bases from V and 3 bases from J, leaving 10 bases between. This CDR3 has 14 residues.

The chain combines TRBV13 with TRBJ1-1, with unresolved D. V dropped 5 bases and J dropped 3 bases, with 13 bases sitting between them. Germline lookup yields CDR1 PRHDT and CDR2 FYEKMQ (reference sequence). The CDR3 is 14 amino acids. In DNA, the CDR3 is TGTGCCAGCAGCCCCTGGACTACCGACACTGAAGCTTTCTTT. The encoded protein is CASSPWTTDTEAFF.

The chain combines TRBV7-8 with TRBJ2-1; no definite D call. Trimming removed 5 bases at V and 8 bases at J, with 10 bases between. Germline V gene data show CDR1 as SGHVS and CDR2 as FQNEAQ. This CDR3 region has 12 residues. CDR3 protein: CASSLRGDEQFF. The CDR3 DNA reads TGTGCCAGCAGCCTCCGAGGCGATGAGCAGTTCTTC.

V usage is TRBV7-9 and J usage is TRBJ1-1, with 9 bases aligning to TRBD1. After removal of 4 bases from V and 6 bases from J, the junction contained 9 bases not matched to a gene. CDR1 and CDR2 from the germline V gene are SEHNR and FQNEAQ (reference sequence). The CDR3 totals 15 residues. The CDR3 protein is CASSWEQGAFAEAFF. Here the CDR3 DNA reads TGTGCCAGCAGCTGGGAACAGGGGGCGTTCGCTGAAGCTTTCTTT. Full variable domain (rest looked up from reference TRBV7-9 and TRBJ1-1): DTGVSQNPRHKITKRGQNVTFRCDPISEHNRLYWYRQTLGQGPEFLTYFQNEAQLEKSRLLSDRFSAERPKGSFSTLEIQRTEQGDSAMYLCASSWEQGAFAEAFFGQGTRLTVV.

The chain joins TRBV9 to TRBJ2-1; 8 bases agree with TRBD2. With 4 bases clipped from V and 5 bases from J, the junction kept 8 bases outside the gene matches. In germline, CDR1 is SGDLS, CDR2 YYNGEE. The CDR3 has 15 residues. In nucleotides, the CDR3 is TGTGCCAGCAGCATACGAGCGGGGGTAAACAATGAGCAGTTCTTC. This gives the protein CASSIRAGVNNEQFF.

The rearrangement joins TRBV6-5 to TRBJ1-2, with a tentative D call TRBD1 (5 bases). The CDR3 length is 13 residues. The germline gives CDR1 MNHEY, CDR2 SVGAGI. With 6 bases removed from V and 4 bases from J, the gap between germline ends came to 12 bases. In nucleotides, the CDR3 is TGTGCCAGCAGGGGACGGGAGTCCTATGGCTACACCTTC. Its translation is CASRGRESYGYTF.

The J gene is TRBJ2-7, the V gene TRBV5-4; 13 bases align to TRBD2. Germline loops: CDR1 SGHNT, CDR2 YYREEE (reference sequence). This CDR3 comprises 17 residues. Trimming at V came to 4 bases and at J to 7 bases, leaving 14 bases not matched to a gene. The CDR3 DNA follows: TGTGCCAGCAGCCCATCCCGGACTAGCGGGAGTCTTTGGGAGCAGTACTTC. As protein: CASSPSRTSGSLWEQYF.

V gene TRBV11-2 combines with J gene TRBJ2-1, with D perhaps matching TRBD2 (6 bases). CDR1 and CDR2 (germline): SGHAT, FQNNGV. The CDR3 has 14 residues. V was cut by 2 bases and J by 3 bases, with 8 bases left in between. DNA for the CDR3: TGTGCCAGCAGCTTATTCGGGGGCTACAATGAGCAGTTCTTC. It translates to CASSLFGGYNEQFF.

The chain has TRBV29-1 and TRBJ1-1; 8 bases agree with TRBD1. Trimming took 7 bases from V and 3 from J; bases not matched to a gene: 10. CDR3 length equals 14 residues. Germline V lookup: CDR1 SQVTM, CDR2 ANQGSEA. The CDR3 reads CSGGQGRFDTEAFF. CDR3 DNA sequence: TGCAGCGGCGGACAGGGTCGGTTTGACACTGAAGCTTTCTTT.

In DNA, the CDR3 is TGTGCCAGCAGCAAAGTTCGGGAAGGGAGTATTTCCTACGAGCAGTACTTC. This gives the protein CASSKVREGSISYEQYF. The V and J genes are TRBV21-1 and TRBJ2-7; the table's D call, TRBD2, was not checked against the DNA. TRBV21-1 is a documented pseudogene. The CDR3 is 17 residues long.

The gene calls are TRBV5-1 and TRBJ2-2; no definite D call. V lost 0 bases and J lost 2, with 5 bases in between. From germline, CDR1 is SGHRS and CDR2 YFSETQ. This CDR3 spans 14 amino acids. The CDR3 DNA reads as TGCGCCAGCAGCTTGGTTCCAAACACCGGGGAGCTGTTTTTT. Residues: CASSLVPNTGELFF.

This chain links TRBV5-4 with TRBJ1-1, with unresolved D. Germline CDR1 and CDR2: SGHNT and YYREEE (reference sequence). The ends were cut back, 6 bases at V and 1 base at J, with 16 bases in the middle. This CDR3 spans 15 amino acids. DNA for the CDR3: TGTGCCAGCACCCCGTTCGCAGGCGAGAACACTGAAGCTTTCTTT. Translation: CASTPFAGENTEAFF.

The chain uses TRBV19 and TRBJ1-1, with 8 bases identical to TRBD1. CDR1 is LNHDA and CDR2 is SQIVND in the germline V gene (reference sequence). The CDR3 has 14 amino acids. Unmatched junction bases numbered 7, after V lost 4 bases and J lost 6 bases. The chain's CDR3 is CASSTDRGNSEAFF. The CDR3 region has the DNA TGTGCCAGTAGTACCGACAGGGGAAACTCTGAAGCTTTCTTT. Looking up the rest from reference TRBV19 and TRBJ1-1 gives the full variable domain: DGGITQSPKYLFRKEGQNVTLSCEQNLNHDAMYWYRQDPGQGLRLIYYSQIVNDFQKGDIAEGYSVSREKKESFPLTVTSAQKNPTAFYLCASSTDRGNSEAFFGQGTRLTVV.

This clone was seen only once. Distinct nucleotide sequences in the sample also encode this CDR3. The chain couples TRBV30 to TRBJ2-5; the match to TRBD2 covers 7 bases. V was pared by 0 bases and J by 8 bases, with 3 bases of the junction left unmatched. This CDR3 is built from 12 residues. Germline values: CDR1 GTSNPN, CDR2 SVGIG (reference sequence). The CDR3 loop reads CAWSVRGGTQYF. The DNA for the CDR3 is TGTGCCTGGAGTGTACGCGGGGGAACCCAGTACTTC.

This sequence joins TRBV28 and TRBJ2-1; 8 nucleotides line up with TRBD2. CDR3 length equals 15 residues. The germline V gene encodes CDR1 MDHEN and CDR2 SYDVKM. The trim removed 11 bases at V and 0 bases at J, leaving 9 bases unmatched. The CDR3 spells CAASDGRVSYNEQFF. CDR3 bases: TGTGCCGCAAGTGACGGGAGGGTCTCCTACAATGAGCAGTTCTTC. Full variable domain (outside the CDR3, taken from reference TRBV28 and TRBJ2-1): DVKVTQSSRYLVKRTGEKVFLECVQDMDHENMFWYRQDPGLGLRLIYFSYDVKMKEKGDIPEGYSVSREKKERFSLILESASTNQTSMYLCAASDGRVSYNEQFFGPGTRLTVL.

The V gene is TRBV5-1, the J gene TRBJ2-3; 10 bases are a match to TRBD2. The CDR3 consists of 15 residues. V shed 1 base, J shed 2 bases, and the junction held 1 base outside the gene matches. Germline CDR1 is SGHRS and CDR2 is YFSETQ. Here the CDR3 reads CASSLTSGTTDTQYF. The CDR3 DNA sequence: TGCGCCAGCAGCTTGACTAGCGGGACCACAGATACGCAGTATTTT.

DNA for the CDR3: TGTGCCAGCAGCCCAAAGGACAGGAGATATTCACCCCTCCACTTT. It encodes CASSPKDRRYSPLHF. This chain uses TRBV13 with TRBJ1-6, with 7 positions matching TRBD1. CDR1 and CDR2 from the germline V gene are PRHDT and FYEKMQ (reference sequence). This CDR3 has 15 residues. V was pared by 5 bases and J by 8 bases, with 9 bases of the junction left unmatched. Together with reference TRBV13 and TRBJ1-6, the CDR3 gives the full variable domain: AAGVIQSPRHLIKEKRETATLKCYPIPRHDTVYWYQQGPGQDPQFLISFYEKMQSDKGSIPDRFSAQQFSDYHSELNMSSLELGDSALYFCASSPKDRRYSPLHFGNGTRLTVT.

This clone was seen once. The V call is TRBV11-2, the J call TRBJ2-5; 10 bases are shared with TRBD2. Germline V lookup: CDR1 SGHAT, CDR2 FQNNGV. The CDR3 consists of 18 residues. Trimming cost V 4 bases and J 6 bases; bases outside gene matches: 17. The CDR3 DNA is TGTGCCAGCAGCTCGTTTGGGAGCGGGAGGGCCCTCGGAAAGACCCAGTACTTC. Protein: CASSSFGSGRALGKTQYF.